A selection of T cell receptor beta chains follows, all from one sample in a study of Ad26.COV2.S vaccination and SARS-CoV-2 variants. Clones were read by immunoSEQ multiplex PCR, and TCRdb kept only the in-frame ones, dropping some. The repertoire includes hundreds of thousands of clones, 70% to 90% of them detected once, and approximately 1.5% sits in the top ten. The sample here was peripheral blood, taken in a trial of Ad26.COV2.S vaccine versus placebo. These receptor sequences come from a person aged 18-65 years who received the Ad26.COV2.S COVID-19 vaccine or a placebo. Both conserved end residues are part of each CDR3. The order of the fields is J gene, V gene, clone size, D gene, CDR3 protein, CDR3 DNA. The D gene is left open where the match is weak. The listing skips clone size in some rows; elsewhere it reads once, few, many or a size class.

j_call: TRBJ2-2; v_call: TRBV7-9; clone_size: NA; d_call: NA; cdr3_aa: CASSFGSGDTGELFF; cdr3_nt: TGTGCCAGCAGCTTCGGTAGCGGCGACACCGGGGAGCTGTTTTTT
j_call: TRBJ1-2; v_call: TRBV27; clone_size: NA; d_call: TRBD1; cdr3_aa: CASSLRGQGVYGYTF; cdr3_nt: TGTGCCAGCAGTCTTAGGGGACAGGGGGTATATGGCTACACCTTC
j_call: TRBJ2-2; v_call: TRBV19; clone_size: few; d_call: TRBD1; cdr3_aa: CASSIGTGPGELFF; cdr3_nt: TGTGCCAGTAGTATAGGGACAGGGCCCGGGGAGCTGTTTTTT
j_call: TRBJ1-2; v_call: TRBV2; clone_size: NA; d_call: NA; cdr3_aa: CASNNRESRKYTF; cdr3_nt: TGTGCCAGCAACAACCGGGAGTCGAGAAAATACACCTTC
j_call: TRBJ2-5; v_call: TRBV27; clone_size: NA; d_call: TRBD2; cdr3_aa: CASSLGTSRQETQYF; cdr3_nt: TGTGCCAGCAGTTTAGGGACTAGCAGACAAGAGACCCAGTACTTC
j_call: TRBJ2-3; v_call: TRBV6-5; clone_size: once; d_call: TRBD1; cdr3_aa: CASSRTGSDTQYF; cdr3_nt: TGTGCCAGCAGTCGGACAGGGTCAGATACGCAGTATTTT
j_call: TRBJ2-3; v_call: TRBV19; clone_size: NA; d_call: NA; cdr3_aa: CASSIDGAGHFTDTQYF; cdr3_nt: TGTGCCAGTAGTATAGATGGGGCGGGACACTTCACAGATACGCAGTATTTT
j_call: TRBJ2-5; v_call: TRBV6-4; clone_size: NA; d_call: TRBD2; cdr3_aa: CASSFSSGETQYF; cdr3_nt: TGTGCCAGCAGTTTCTCTAGCGGGGAGACCCAGTACTTC
j_call: TRBJ2-3; v_call: TRBV7-9; clone_size: NA; d_call: TRBD2; cdr3_aa: CASTSQRGGGTDTQYF; cdr3_nt: TGTGCCAGCACCTCGCAGCGGGGGGGCGGCACAGATACGCAGTATTTT
j_call: TRBJ2-1; v_call: TRBV25-1; clone_size: NA; d_call: TRBD1; cdr3_aa: CASSGWTGGKYEQFF; cdr3_nt: TGTGCCAGCAGTGGGTGGACAGGGGGCAAGTACGAGCAGTTCTTC
j_call: TRBJ2-7; v_call: TRBV25-1; clone_size: NA; d_call: NA; cdr3_aa: CASSEYFGPEQYF; cdr3_nt: TGTGCCAGCAGTGAATATTTTGGGCCCGAGCAGTACTTC
j_call: TRBJ1-5; v_call: TRBV18; clone_size: NA; d_call: NA; cdr3_aa: CASSAQNSNQPQHF; cdr3_nt: TGTGCCAGCTCCGCGCAGAATAGCAATCAGCCCCAGCATTTT
j_call: TRBJ1-4; v_call: TRBV6-7; clone_size: NA; d_call: NA; cdr3_aa: CASSCPTNEKLFF; cdr3_nt: TGTGCCAGCAGTTGTCCAACTAATGAAAAACTGTTTTTT
j_call: TRBJ2-2; v_call: TRBV7-6; clone_size: once; d_call: TRBD1; cdr3_aa: CASSLVATGKTGELFF; cdr3_nt: TGTGCCAGCAGCTTAGTAGCGACAGGGAAGACCGGGGAGCTGTTTTTT
j_call: TRBJ2-7; v_call: TRBV3-1/TRBV3-2; clone_size: NA; d_call: TRBD1; cdr3_aa: CASSQGWMTGFYEQYF; cdr3_nt: TGTGCCAGCAGCCAAGGTTGGATGACAGGGTTCTACGAGCAGTACTTC
j_call: TRBJ2-2; v_call: TRBV9; clone_size: NA; d_call: NA; cdr3_aa: CASSVAGRTGELFF; cdr3_nt: TGTGCCAGCAGCGTAGCGGGAAGGACCGGGGAGCTGTTTTTT
j_call: TRBJ2-7; v_call: TRBV7-8; clone_size: NA; d_call: TRBD2; cdr3_aa: CASSLLAGGSYEQYF; cdr3_nt: TGTGCCAGCAGCCTGCTAGCGGGAGGATCCTACGAGCAGTACTTC
j_call: TRBJ1-1; v_call: TRBV5-1; clone_size: NA; d_call: NA; cdr3_aa: CASSAQGIAEAFF; cdr3_nt: TGCGCCAGTAGCGCTCAGGGTATCGCTGAAGCTTTCTTT
j_call: TRBJ1-3; v_call: TRBV4-3; clone_size: NA; d_call: NA; cdr3_aa: CASSQDLRGHGNTIYF; cdr3_nt: TGCGCCAGCAGCCAAGATCTCCGGGGACATGGAAACACCATATATTTT
j_call: TRBJ1-3; v_call: TRBV3-1/TRBV3-2; clone_size: NA; d_call: NA; cdr3_aa: CASSQTGISGNTIYF; cdr3_nt: TGTGCCAGCAGCCAAACGGGGATCTCTGGAAACACCATATATTTT
j_call: TRBJ2-3; v_call: TRBV5-1; clone_size: NA; d_call: TRBD2; cdr3_aa: CASSLSGSREDTQYF; cdr3_nt: TGCGCCAGCAGCTTGAGCGGGAGTCGGGAAGATACGCAGTATTTT
j_call: TRBJ2-3; v_call: TRBV3-1/TRBV3-2; clone_size: NA; d_call: NA; cdr3_aa: CASSQASFTDTQYF; cdr3_nt: TGTGCCAGCAGCCAAGCTAGCTTCACAGATACGCAGTATTTT
j_call: TRBJ2-2; v_call: TRBV5-1; clone_size: NA; d_call: NA; cdr3_aa: CASSLSGELFF; cdr3_nt: TGCGCCAGCAGCTTATCCGGGGAGCTGTTTTTT
j_call: TRBJ1-2; v_call: TRBV7-2; clone_size: few; d_call: NA; cdr3_aa: CASSLGAGYGYTF; cdr3_nt: TGTGCCAGCAGCTTAGGGGCCGGCTATGGCTACACCTTC
j_call: TRBJ2-4; v_call: TRBV7-9; clone_size: NA; d_call: TRBD2; cdr3_aa: CASSSLAGGRNIQYF; cdr3_nt: TGTGCCAGCAGCTCCCTAGCGGGGGGCCGGAACATTCAGTACTTC
j_call: TRBJ2-1; v_call: TRBV7-9; clone_size: NA; d_call: TRBD1; cdr3_aa: CASSPTGVNEQFF; cdr3_nt: TGTGCCAGCAGCCCGACAGGGGTCAATGAGCAGTTCTTC
j_call: TRBJ2-1; v_call: TRBV15; clone_size: NA; d_call: TRBD2; cdr3_aa: CATSRDKASGGPYNEQFF; cdr3_nt: TGTGCCACCAGCAGAGATAAGGCTAGCGGGGGGCCCTACAATGAGCAGTTCTTC
j_call: TRBJ1-5; v_call: TRBV19; clone_size: few; d_call: NA; cdr3_aa: CASSMQFFSGPQHF; cdr3_nt: TGTGCCAGTAGTATGCAGTTTTTCTCGGGGCCCCAGCATTTT
j_call: TRBJ1-2; v_call: TRBV30; clone_size: once; d_call: NA; cdr3_aa: CAWRTFGTGYGYTF; cdr3_nt: TGTGCCTGGAGGACCTTCGGCACTGGGTATGGCTACACCTTC
j_call: TRBJ1-6; v_call: TRBV6-5; clone_size: NA; d_call: NA; cdr3_aa: CASSAPSTYSPLHF; cdr3_nt: TGTGCCAGCAGCGCACCATCAACCTATTCACCCCTCCACTTT
j_call: TRBJ2-7; v_call: TRBV18; clone_size: NA; d_call: NA; cdr3_aa: CASSPRPGSYEQYF; cdr3_nt: TGTGCCAGCTCACCACGTCCAGGGAGCTACGAGCAGTACTTC
j_call: TRBJ2-7; v_call: TRBV6-5; clone_size: NA; d_call: TRBD1; cdr3_aa: CASSSPGQGAYEQYF; cdr3_nt: TGTGCCAGCAGTTCACCGGGACAGGGGGCCTACGAGCAGTACTTC
j_call: TRBJ2-7; v_call: TRBV7-6; clone_size: NA; d_call: NA; cdr3_aa: CASSLRIGGLSYEQYF; cdr3_nt: TGTGCCAGCAGCTTAAGAATCGGGGGCCTCTCCTACGAGCAGTACTTC
j_call: TRBJ2-5; v_call: TRBV7-3; clone_size: NA; d_call: TRBD2; cdr3_aa: CASSEAGGPGTQYF; cdr3_nt: TGTGCCAGCAGCGAAGCGGGGGGGCCAGGGACCCAGTACTTC
j_call: TRBJ2-5; v_call: TRBV9; clone_size: NA; d_call: NA; cdr3_aa: CASSPGRRNQETQYF; cdr3_nt: TGTGCCAGCAGCCCAGGTAGGCGGAACCAAGAGACCCAGTACTTC
j_call: TRBJ2-1; v_call: TRBV6-2/TRBV6-3; clone_size: NA; d_call: TRBD1; cdr3_aa: CASSSDRSSFDEQFF; cdr3_nt: TGTGCCAGCAGCTCGGACAGGTCTTCCTTCGATGAGCAGTTCTTC
j_call: TRBJ1-5; v_call: TRBV5-1; clone_size: few; d_call: TRBD1; cdr3_aa: CASSPGQSNQPQHF; cdr3_nt: TGCGCCAGCAGTCCGGGACAGAGCAATCAGCCCCAGCATTTT
j_call: TRBJ1-6; v_call: TRBV5-1; clone_size: NA; d_call: NA; cdr3_aa: CASSEQGPNSPLHF; cdr3_nt: TGCGCCAGCAGCGAACAGGGACCTAATTCACCCCTCCACTTT
j_call: TRBJ2-2; v_call: TRBV6-6; clone_size: NA; d_call: TRBD2; cdr3_aa: CASSYPGTSGAGELFF; cdr3_nt: TGTGCCAGCAGTTACCCAGGGACTAGCGGGGCCGGGGAGCTGTTTTTT
j_call: TRBJ2-7; v_call: TRBV12-3/TRBV12-4; clone_size: few; d_call: TRBD1; cdr3_aa: CASSLKGAPEQYF; cdr3_nt: TGTGCCAGCAGTTTGAAGGGGGCGCCCGAGCAGTACTTC
j_call: TRBJ2-7; v_call: TRBV4-3; clone_size: NA; d_call: NA; cdr3_aa: CASSQDRGPWEQYF; cdr3_nt: TGCGCCAGCAGCCAAGACCGGGGGCCTTGGGAGCAGTACTTC
j_call: TRBJ2-5; v_call: TRBV2; clone_size: NA; d_call: TRBD2; cdr3_aa: CASEVLAGRGETQYF; cdr3_nt: TGTGCCAGCGAAGTCCTAGCGGGGCGAGGAGAGACCCAGTACTTC
j_call: TRBJ2-3; v_call: TRBV28; clone_size: NA; d_call: TRBD2; cdr3_aa: CASSSPGLAGPSTDTQYF; cdr3_nt: TGTGCCAGCAGTTCCCCGGGACTAGCAGGACCTAGCACAGATACGCAGTATTTT
j_call: TRBJ1-4; v_call: TRBV19; clone_size: NA; d_call: NA; cdr3_aa: CASSSGLGSGKLFF; cdr3_nt: TGTGCCAGTAGTTCGGGACTGGGGAGTGGAAAACTGTTTTTT
j_call: TRBJ1-1; v_call: TRBV27; clone_size: NA; d_call: TRBD1; cdr3_aa: CASRTWDSQNTEAFF; cdr3_nt: TGTGCCAGCAGAACCTGGGACAGTCAGAACACTGAAGCTTTCTTT
j_call: TRBJ1-1; v_call: TRBV3-1/TRBV3-2; clone_size: NA; d_call: TRBD1; cdr3_aa: CASSQVTGGRDTEAFF; cdr3_nt: TGTGCCAGCAGCCAAGTCACAGGGGGAAGAGACACTGAAGCTTTCTTT
j_call: TRBJ2-5; v_call: TRBV4-2; clone_size: NA; d_call: NA; cdr3_aa: CASSQDRASWETQYF; cdr3_nt: TGTGCCAGCAGCCAAGATAGGGCTAGCTGGGAGACCCAGTACTTC
j_call: TRBJ2-2; v_call: TRBV3-1/TRBV3-2; clone_size: NA; d_call: NA; cdr3_aa: CASSQDRFGELFF; cdr3_nt: TGTGCCAGCAGCCAAGATAGGTTCGGGGAGCTGTTTTTT
j_call: TRBJ1-3; v_call: TRBV15; clone_size: NA; d_call: TRBD1; cdr3_aa: CATSSGRTGFGMGNTIYF; cdr3_nt: TGTGCCACCAGCAGTGGAAGGACAGGGTTCGGGATGGGAAACACCATATATTTT
j_call: TRBJ2-2; v_call: TRBV19; clone_size: NA; d_call: NA; cdr3_aa: CASRLGGSTANTGELFF; cdr3_nt: TGTGCCAGTAGGCTGGGAGGTTCTACCGCGAACACCGGGGAGCTGTTTTTT
j_call: TRBJ2-2; v_call: TRBV6-6; clone_size: NA; d_call: NA; cdr3_aa: CASTGDTGELFF; cdr3_nt: TGTGCCAGCACGGGGGATACCGGGGAGCTGTTTTTT
j_call: TRBJ2-1; v_call: TRBV7-9; clone_size: NA; d_call: NA; cdr3_aa: CASSKGLRTPNEQFF; cdr3_nt: TGTGCCAGCAGCAAGGGGCTTCGAACTCCTAATGAGCAGTTCTTC